These 6 T cell receptor beta chains came from one sample sequenced in a study of tumor-infiltrating lymphocytes in primary liver carcinoma. Co-extraction of both nucleic acids (RNA and DNA) used roughly 19-33 mg of unsorted bulk tissue. cDNA specific to TCR beta was made from 450 to 500 ng of total RNA, with a constant-region primer employed for priming. Libraries of TCR beta came from three nested multiplex PCR rounds with slightly modified ARM-PCR. Amplification in the first two PCR rounds was performed using TRBV1-TRBV30 forward primers and a C-beta reverse primer for around 10 cycles each. TCRdb called the multiplex PCR reads again in MiXCR, with one record for every CDR3 protein. Among some 94,000 distinct CDR3 sequences listed, 55% to 75% were seen once. Material for sequencing was liver tumor tissue from sampling region 5. As for subset: tumor region T5, tumor centre. All receptors come from a woman aged 60-75 years with primary liver carcinoma and hepatitis B virus infection.

V usage is TRBV6-2 or TRBV6-3 and J usage is TRBJ2-7, with D maybe TRBD2 (6 bases). This CDR3 comprises 14 residues. Germline V lookup: CDR1 MNHEY, CDR2 SVGEGT. V was pared by 6 bases and J by 3 bases, with 15 bases between. CDR3 bases: TGTGCCAGCAGAATGCCGGGAGCATACTACGAGCAGTACTTC. Translated, it gives CASRMPGAYYEQYF.

The chain combines TRBV28 with TRBJ1-1; 9 bases are shared with TRBD1. CDR1 is MDHEN and CDR2 is SYDVKM in the germline V gene. Losses at the gene ends were 5 bases for V and 2 bases for J; bases not matched to a gene: 9. The CDR3 spans 16 residues. CDR3 nucleotides: TGTGCCAGCAGTCGTGGGACAGGGCCTAGTAACACTGAAGCTTTCTTT. Encoded protein: CASSRGTGPSNTEAFF.

With regard to this clonotype: A read error may be the cause here, since a much bigger clone is one base away. The rearrangement joins TRBV5-8 to TRBJ1-5; 10 bases are shared with TRBD1. The CDR3 contains 16 residues. From germline, CDR1 is SGHTS and CDR2 YDEGEE. The CDR3 is CASSLGQGAVGQPQQF. The DNA for the CDR3 is TGTGCCAGCAGCTTGGGACAGGGGGCGGTGGGTCAGCCCCAGCAATTT.

Concerning this clonotype itself: A much larger clone lies a single base off, so this may be a read error. V usage is TRBV29-1 and J usage is TRBJ2-7; a weak D match, TRBD1 (6 bases). Germline CDR1 is SQVTM and CDR2 is ANQGSEA. This CDR3 has 14 residues. Trimming took off 6 bases at V and 1 base at J, with 16 bases between the two ends. For the CDR3, the DNA is TGCAGCGTCGCAGGACAGATCGAATCCTACGAGCAGTACTTC. This translates into CSVAGQIESYEQYF.

As concerns this clonotype: At one of its ends the junction is not consistent with the germline gene, which may arise from a read error. This rearrangement joins TRBV28 to TRBJ2-7; D could derive from TRBD1 or TRBD2 (5 bases each). This CDR3 spans 14 amino acids. The germline V gene encodes CDR1 MDHEN and CDR2 SYDVKM. CDR3 protein: CASSPGALAPEPYF. In DNA form, the CDR3 reads TGTGCCAGCAGTCCCGGGGCCCTAGCCCCTGAGCCGTACTTC.

V and J are TRBV7-3 and TRBJ1-1, with D possibly matching TRBD1 (5 bases). The CDR3 extends over 14 amino acids. The germline V gene has CDR1 SGHTA and CDR2 FQGTGA. V was pared by 5 bases and J by 3 bases, with 13 bases between. This chain's CDR3 is CASSPGGGDTEAFF. The CDR3 region has the DNA TGTGCCAGCAGCCCGGGGGGGGGGGACACTGAAGCTTTCTTT.